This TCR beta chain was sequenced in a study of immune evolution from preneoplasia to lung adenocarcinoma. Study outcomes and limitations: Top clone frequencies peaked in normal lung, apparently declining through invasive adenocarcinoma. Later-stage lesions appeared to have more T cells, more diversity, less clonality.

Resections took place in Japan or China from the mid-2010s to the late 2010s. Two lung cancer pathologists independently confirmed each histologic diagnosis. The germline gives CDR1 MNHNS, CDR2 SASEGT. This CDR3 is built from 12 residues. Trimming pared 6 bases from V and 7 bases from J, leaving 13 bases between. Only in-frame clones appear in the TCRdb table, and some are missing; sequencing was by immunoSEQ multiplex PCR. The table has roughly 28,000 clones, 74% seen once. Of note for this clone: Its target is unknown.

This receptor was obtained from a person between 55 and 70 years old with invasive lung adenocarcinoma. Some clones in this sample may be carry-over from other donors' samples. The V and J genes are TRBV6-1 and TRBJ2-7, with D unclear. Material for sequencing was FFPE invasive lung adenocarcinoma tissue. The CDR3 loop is CASRRPGGEQYF. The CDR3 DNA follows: TGTGCCAGCAGAAGGCCAGGTGGGGAGCAGTACTTC.